These 11 T cell receptor beta chains were sequenced from one sample in a study of CXCR3-negative and CXCR3-positive naive CD8 T cells. UMI-labeled 5' RACE TRB cDNA libraries were prepared from the cells. TCRdb reprocessed the 5' RACE reads and reports one entry per CDR3 protein, with no DNA. This sample carries 150,000 or so distinct CDR3 sequences, with about 0.48% going to the ten biggest clones. General study points: Hydrophobicity of TRB CDR3s was greater in CXCR3-positive naive cells than in CXCR3-negative naive cells.

These receptors are not linked to any known antigen. Sequenced input: naive CXCR3+ CD8+ T cells from blood. This sample's subset: CD45RO-CCR7+CD27+CD95- naive CD8+ T cells expressing CXCR3 (TNR3+). These receptors all stem from a human donor in good health. Some clones in this sample may be carry-over from other donors' samples.

This sequence joins TRBV19 and TRBJ2-7. CDR3 size: 14 residues. Germline V gene lookup returns CDR1 LNHDA and CDR2 SQIVND (reference sequence). This chain's CDR3 is CASSITELPYEQYF.

The chain joins TRBV7-3 to TRBJ2-3; TCRdb reports TRBD1, a call that lacks DNA to check it against. This CDR3 is built from 15 residues. CDR1 SGHTA and CDR2 FQGTGA come from the germline V gene. The CDR3 loop reads CASSLAGAYTDTQYF.

The rearrangement joins TRBV20-1 to TRBJ2-1; TCRdb's D call, TRBD2, is unchecked because there is no DNA. This CDR3 is built from 14 residues. Germline assignment: CDR1 DFQATT and CDR2 SNEGSKA (reference sequence). The CDR3 reads CSARGAGGNNEQFF.

The chain links TRBV5-1 to TRBJ2-7; the TCRdb call, TRBD1, lacks DNA for checking. From germline, CDR1 is SGHRS and CDR2 YFSETQ. The CDR3 totals 14 residues. The CDR3 spells CASSLAGTVYEQYF.

The V gene is TRBV18, the J gene TRBJ2-7. The CDR3 loop spans 16 amino acids. Germline CDR1 and CDR2: KGHSH and LQKENI. CDR3 sequence: CASSPLDDSGAYEQYF.

The chain has TRBV5-4 and TRBJ2-3; as DNA is missing, the TRBD2 call by TCRdb cannot be tested. This CDR3 comprises 14 residues. Germline V gene data show CDR1 as SGHNT and CDR2 as YYREEE (reference sequence). The CDR3 spells CASRRTSGTDTQYF. Variable domain in full (rest from reference TRBV5-4 and TRBJ2-3): ETGVTQSPTHLIKTRGQQVTLRCSSQSGHNTVSWYQQALGQGPQFIFQYYREEENGRGNFPPRFSGLQFPNYSSELNVNALELDDSALYLCASRRTSGTDTQYFGPGTRLTVL.

This chain joins TRBV7-9 and TRBJ1-3; as DNA is missing, the TRBD1 call by TCRdb cannot be tested. CDR1 and CDR2 (germline): SEHNR, FQNEAQ (reference sequence). CDR3 length equals 16 residues. CDR3 sequence reads: CASSSMTGLSGNTIYF.

The rearrangement links TRBV10-3 to TRBJ2-7. This CDR3 is 14 amino acids long. Germline lookup yields CDR1 ENHRY and CDR2 SYGVKD. The CDR3 is CAIRGAGSSYEQYF.

The gene calls are TRBV27 and TRBJ2-3; the D gene TCRdb calls, TRBD1, cannot be checked with no DNA. Germline V gene data show CDR1 as MNHEY and CDR2 as SMNVEV (reference sequence). The CDR3 loop spans 16 amino acids. The CDR3: CASSLRDRGRPDTQYF.

V is TRBV15 and J is TRBJ1-1. The CDR3 covers 12 residues. In germline, CDR1 is LNHNV, CDR2 YYDKDF (reference sequence). The chain's CDR3 is CATSRDSAEAFF.

The chain employs TRBV5-1 and TRBJ2-3; there is no DNA to check the TCRdb D call of TRBD1. The CDR3 contains 14 residues. Per germline, CDR1 SGHRS and CDR2 YFSETQ. Here the CDR3 reads CASRVRGTRDTQYF.